The 27 T cell receptor beta chains below were found in one sample sequenced in a study of CD8+CD57+ T cells in acquired aplastic anemia. Genomic DNA, the template, was used for profiling of the TCR beta VDJ and CDR3. MiXCR, run by TCRdb on the reads, gives a single entry per CDR3 protein. Found here are fewer than 200,000 distinct CDR3 sequences, around half of them singletons; the top ten hold about 1.8%. Patients who underwent sequencing had shown CD8+CD57+ cell expansion by flow cytometry. The sequencing input was sorted CD4+, CD8+, or CD8+CD57+ T cells (not recorded which) from PBMCs. These receptors originate from a human donor with aplastic anemia.

The chain has TRBV19 and TRBJ1-6; 9 bases align to TRBD1. Germline lookup yields CDR1 LNHDA and CDR2 SQIVND (reference sequence). Trimming cost V 9 bases and J 5 bases; bases outside gene matches: 11. This CDR3 comprises 16 residues. The CDR3 DNA reads TGTGCCAGCGCCCTAAGTTGGACAGGGGATAATTCACCCCTCCACTTT. Its translation is CASALSWTGDNSPLHF.

As concerns this clonotype: The junction departs from germline at one end; a sequencing error may be responsible. The genes are TRBV2 and TRBJ1-6; 8 bases are a match to TRBD1. CDR1 and CDR2 (germline): SNHLY, FYNNEI. The CDR3 contains 13 residues. In DNA form, the CDR3 reads TGTGTCAGCAGTGCCAGGGGGCGCTCACCCCTCCACTTT. Protein: CVSSARGRSPLHF. The complete variable domain, with remaining parts taken from reference TRBV2 and TRBJ1-6, reads EPEVTQTPSHQVTQMGQEVILRCVPISNHLYFYWYRQILGQKVEFLVSFYNNEISEKSEIFDDQFSVERPDGSNFTLKIRSTKLEDSAMYFCVSSARGRSPLHFGNGTRLTVT.

V is TRBV11-2 and J is TRBJ1-1, with 9 bases lining up with TRBD1. This CDR3 has 14 amino acids. Losses at the gene ends were 5 bases for V and 9 bases for J; bases not matched to a gene: 10. The germline CDR1 and CDR2 sequences are SGHAT and FQNNGV. CDR3 DNA: TGTGCCAGCAGCGGACGACAGGGGGAGTTAAAAGCTTTCTTT. This translates into CASSGRQGELKAFF.

This CDR3 is CASSSRDRTSTDTQYF. The CDR3 region has the DNA TGTGCCAGCAGTTCCCGGGACAGAACTAGCACAGATACGCAGTATTTT. The chain recombines TRBV6-5 with TRBJ2-3, with 7 bases fitting TRBD1. Germline trimming cut 4 bases from V and 0 bases from J; bases unmatched to any gene: 7. The CDR3 sequence is 16 residues long. Germline CDR1 is MNHEY and CDR2 is SVGAGI.

CDR3 in amino acids: CASSSDFGGAFF. CDR3 sequence (DNA): TGTGCCAGCAGCTCAGATTTCGGTGGGGCTTTCTTT. The V and J genes are TRBV3-1 and TRBJ1-1; no definite D call. Germline-derived CDR1 and CDR2 are LGHDT and YNNKEL (reference sequence). The CDR3 consists of 12 residues. V was shortened by 5 bases and J by 11 bases, with 15 bases between the two germline ends.

This clonotype was seen many times. The chain uses TRBV29-1 and TRBJ1-2, with 7 bases identical to TRBD1. CDR3 length: 12 amino acids. With V trimmed by 3 bases and J by 4 bases, 2 bases remained unmatched. Germline V lookup: CDR1 SQVTM, CDR2 ANQGSEA. This CDR3 is CSVDGTAYGYTF. CDR3 coding DNA: TGCAGCGTTGACGGGACAGCCTATGGCTACACCTTC.

The chain joins TRBV7-9 to TRBJ1-2; D possibly corresponds to TRBD1 (6 bases). This CDR3 spans 11 amino acids. Germline assignment: CDR1 SEHNR and CDR2 FQNEAQ (reference sequence). V lost 5 bases, J lost 8 bases, and 9 bases lay in between. CDR3 sequence: CASSRQAGYTF. Written as DNA, the CDR3 is TGTGCCAGCAGCCGACAGGCCGGCTACACCTTC.

The rearrangement joins TRBV2 to TRBJ1-1; D ambiguous. CDR3 length equals 14 residues. V was clipped by 8 bases and J by 4 bases, with 17 bases between them. Looked up from germline, CDR1 is SNHLY and CDR2 is FYNNEI. The CDR3 sequence: CASYIGPRPTEAFF. CDR3 DNA sequence: TGTGCCAGCTATATAGGCCCTCGACCCACTGAAGCTTTCTTT.

CDR3 loop: CASSHGTSQETQYF. CDR3 nucleotide sequence: TGTGCCAGCAGTCATGGGACTAGCCAAGAGACCCAGTACTTC. The rearrangement links TRBV12-3 or TRBV12-4 to TRBJ2-5; 8 bases are a match to TRBD2. The ends lost 5 bases at V and 1 base at J; junction bases unmatched: 3. The CDR3 is made up of 14 amino acids.

The chain links TRBV5-6 to TRBJ1-5, with TRBD1 as a possible D gene (6 bases). Germline loops: CDR1 SGHDT, CDR2 YYEEEE. The ends were cut back, 6 bases at V and 5 bases at J, with 15 bases in the middle. This CDR3 has 14 residues. The CDR3 loop is CASTPWGADQPQHF. CDR3 sequence (DNA): TGTGCCAGCACCCCATGGGGGGCCGATCAGCCCCAGCATTTT. The complete variable domain, with remaining parts taken from reference TRBV5-6 and TRBJ1-5, reads DAGVTQSPTHLIKTRGQQVTLRCSPKSGHDTVSWYQQALGQGPQFIFQYYEEEERQRGNFPDRFSGHQFPNYSSELNVNALLLGDSALYLCASTPWGADQPQHFGDGTRLSIL.

The genes are TRBV9 and TRBJ1-3; 7 bases map to TRBD1. Unmatched junction bases numbered 2, after V lost 3 bases and J lost 11 bases. CDR3 length equals 11 residues. Germline CDR1 SGDLS, CDR2 YYNGEE. The CDR3 sequence is CASSGQGPIYF. Written as DNA, the CDR3 is TGTGCCAGCAGCGGACAGGGTCCCATATATTTT.

The chain is built from TRBV7-9 and TRBJ2-7; D ambiguous. This CDR3 has 11 residues. V gave up 3 bases and J gave up 7 bases, with 7 bases separating them. The germline V gene has CDR1 SEHNR and CDR2 FQNEAQ (reference sequence). As DNA, the CDR3 is TGTGCCAGCAGCTTTGGGTTGGAGCAGTACTTC. This codes for CASSFGLEQYF.

This clonotype showed up many times. The chain employs TRBV19 and TRBJ1-2, with D perhaps TRBD1 (5 bases). The CDR3 has 13 residues. The germline V gene encodes CDR1 LNHDA and CDR2 SQIVND (reference sequence). V gave up 7 bases and J gave up 1 base, with 10 bases separating them. The CDR3 here is CASTVTDNYGYTF. The CDR3 nucleotides are TGTGCCAGTACCGTGACAGATAACTATGGCTACACCTTC.

V is TRBV12-3 or TRBV12-4 and J is TRBJ1-6, with 7 bases aligning to TRBD1. V dropped 2 bases and J dropped 7; count of bases not matched to a gene: 2. This CDR3 is built from 14 residues. The CDR3 here is CASSLFRGNSPLHF. The CDR3 DNA reads as TGTGCCAGCAGTTTATTCAGGGGGAATTCACCCCTCCACTTT.

This chain joins TRBV2 and TRBJ1-1; 7 bases line up with TRBD1. V was clipped by 5 bases and J by 5 bases; unmatched bases: 8. This CDR3 has 14 amino acids. CDR1 is SNHLY, CDR2 FYNNEI, per germline. The CDR3 reads CASSFMRQGTEAFF. CDR3 DNA: TGTGCCAGCAGTTTCATGAGACAGGGAACTGAAGCTTTCTTT.

This clonotype was recorded once. Compared with germline, one end of the junction differs, possibly owing to a read error. The rearrangement joins TRBV2 to TRBJ1-5; no firm D call. CDR1 SNHLY and CDR2 FYNNEI come from the germline V gene. The CDR3 runs 14 residues. The CDR3 is CASSPLLSNQPQHF. In DNA form, the CDR3 reads TGTGCCAGCAGTCCCCTCCTTAGCAATCAGCCCCAGCACTTT.

This clonotype was seen a single time. This chain connects TRBV5-1 to TRBJ2-6; 9 bases align to TRBD1. CDR3 length equals 16 residues. Germline V gives CDR1 SGHRS, CDR2 YFSETQ. Trimming removed 4 bases from V and 4 bases from J; junction bases left unmatched: 6. This CDR3 is CASSKGQGTGANVLTF. DNA for the CDR3: TGCGCCAGCAGCAAGGGACAGGGCACCGGGGCCAACGTCCTGACTTTC.

This chain uses TRBV5-4 with TRBJ2-7; a possible D gene is TRBD2 (6 bases). The CDR3 runs to 15 residues. V lost 6 bases and J 1 base, leaving 17 bases between the germline ends. In germline, CDR1 is SGHNT, CDR2 YYREEE (reference sequence). The CDR3 DNA reads as TGTGCCAGCAACTTACGGACGGGGGTTTCCTACGAGCAGTACTTC. Translating it yields CASNLRTGVSYEQYF.

The chain employs TRBV6-1 and TRBJ2-3, with 10 bases that match TRBD2. Germline V lookup: CDR1 MNHNS, CDR2 SASEGT. There are 15 residues in the CDR3. Trimming removed 10 bases from V and 7 bases from J; junction bases left unmatched: 14. The CDR3 is CAITEAGGQAYTQYF. For the CDR3, the DNA is TGTGCCATCACTGAAGCGGGGGGGCAGGCTTATACGCAGTATTTT.

The chain joins TRBV20-1 to TRBJ2-5, with D perhaps TRBD1 (5 bases). Per germline, CDR1 DFQATT and CDR2 SNEGSKA (reference sequence). Trimming removed 6 bases from V and 5 bases from J, with 22 bases in between. CDR3 length equals 15 residues. The CDR3 spells CSASSEHGAVETQYF. CDR3 DNA: TGCAGTGCCAGCAGCGAACATGGGGCGGTGGAGACCCAGTACTTC.

This clonotype has a count of ten or more. The chain couples TRBV20-1 to TRBJ2-5; 9 bases are shared with TRBD2. V lost 6 bases, J lost 4 bases, and 9 bases stayed unmatched. The length of the CDR3 is 14 residues. CDR1 and CDR2 from the germline V gene are DFQATT and SNEGSKA (reference sequence). The CDR3 bases are TGCAGTGCCTCCAGCGGGGGGCGGGGAGAGACCCAGTACTTC. Its translation is CSASSGGRGETQYF.

This clonotype was seen at least ten times. The genes are TRBV5-5 and TRBJ2-3; 7 positions agree with TRBD1. Germline V gene sequence: CDR1 SGHKS, CDR2 YYEKEE (reference sequence). The CDR3 loop spans 15 amino acids. The ends lost 1 base at V and 2 bases at J; junction bases unmatched: 4. The DNA of the CDR3 is TGTGCCAGCAGCTTGAGAGGACAGGACACAGATACGCAGTATTTT. It translates to CASSLRGQDTDTQYF.

Points on this clonotype: One junction end disagrees with the germline gene, perhaps due to a read error. The chain is built from TRBV24-1 and TRBJ2-3, with D tentatively TRBD2 (6 bases). This CDR3 contains 17 residues. Germline V CDR1 and CDR2: KGHDR, SFDVKD. The CDR3 DNA reads TGTGCCGCCAGTGATGTGGGACGACTAGGCGGCACAGATACGCAGTATTTT. It yields the protein CAASDVGRLGGTDTQYF.

This chain connects TRBV19 to TRBJ1-1; tentative D call: TRBD1 (6 bases). CDR3 length: 14 amino acids. Per germline, CDR1 LNHDA and CDR2 SQIVND (reference sequence). Trimming left V 2 bases short and J 4 bases short, with 11 bases between. CDR3 protein: CASSIHAGATEAFF. CDR3 bases: TGTGCCAGTAGTATACACGCAGGGGCCACTGAAGCTTTCTTT.

CDR3 coding DNA: TGTGCCAGCAGGAGGGCTAGCGGCACAGATACGCAGTATTTT. Translation: CASRRASGTDTQYF. The J gene is TRBJ2-3, the V gene TRBV2; D may be TRBD2 (6 bases). The CDR3 has 14 amino acids. Looked up from germline, CDR1 is SNHLY and CDR2 is FYNNEI. Trimming pared 6 bases from V and 1 base from J, leaving 11 bases between.

This clonotype has a count of ten or more. This chain joins TRBV6-4 and TRBJ1-6; D unresolved. This CDR3 region has 15 residues. Trimming shortened V by 4 bases and J by 5 bases, and 12 bases separated the two germline ends. Germline CDR1 MRHNA, CDR2 SNTAGT. DNA for the CDR3: TGTGCCAGCAGTGTAAATGGCGGAAATAATTCACCCCTCCACTTT. Residues: CASSVNGGNNSPLHF.

Worth noting for this clonotype: This could be a read error, since a much larger clone is one nucleotide away. V is TRBV5-6 and J is TRBJ2-1; 11 bases are shared with TRBD1. The J segment lost 6 bases and the V segment lost 5 bases, leaving 4 bases of the junction unmatched. The CDR3 spans 14 residues. Germline lookup yields CDR1 SGHDT and CDR2 YYEEEE. In nucleotides, the CDR3 is TGTGCCAGCAGTACCGGGACAGGGGGCAATGAGCAGTTCTTC. This translates into CASSTGTGGNEQFF.